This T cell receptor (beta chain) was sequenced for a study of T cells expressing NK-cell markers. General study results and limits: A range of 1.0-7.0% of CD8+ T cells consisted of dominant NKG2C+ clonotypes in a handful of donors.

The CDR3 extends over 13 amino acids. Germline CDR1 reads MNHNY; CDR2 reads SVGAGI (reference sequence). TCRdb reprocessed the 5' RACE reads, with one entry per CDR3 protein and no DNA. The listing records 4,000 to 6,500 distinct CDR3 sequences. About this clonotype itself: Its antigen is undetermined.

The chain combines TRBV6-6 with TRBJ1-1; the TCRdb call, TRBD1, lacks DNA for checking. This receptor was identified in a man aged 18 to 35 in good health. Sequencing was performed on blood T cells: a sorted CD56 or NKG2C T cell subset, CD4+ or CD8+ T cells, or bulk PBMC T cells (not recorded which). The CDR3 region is CASSYRGYTEAFF.